Following are 20 T cell receptor beta chains from one sample sequenced in a study of T cells expressing NK-cell markers. TCRdb derives one entry per CDR3 protein from the 5' RACE reads, leaving out DNA. The table counts around 550,000 distinct CDR3 sequences; about 3.6% lies in the top ten. Material: blood T cells: a sorted CD56 or NKG2C T cell subset, CD4+ or CD8+ T cells, or bulk PBMC T cells (not recorded which). Every receptor here comes from a man younger than 30 in good health.

This rearrangement joins TRBV6-4 to TRBJ2-1; TCRdb returns TRBD2, unconfirmable since there is no DNA. The CDR3 consists of 15 residues. CDR1 MRHNA and CDR2 SNTAGT come from the germline V gene. The chain's CDR3 is CASKLRADAYNEQFF.

This chain uses TRBV5-1 with TRBJ2-2; absent DNA, TCRdb's TRBD2 call cannot be checked. Germline values: CDR1 SGHRS, CDR2 YFSETQ. The CDR3 has 17 amino acids. The CDR3 here is CASSPAASGTTGGELFF.

This CDR3 reads CSAALDGLYGYTF. The chain links TRBV29-1 to TRBJ1-2. The CDR3 is made up of 13 amino acids. Germline V CDR1 and CDR2: SQVTM, ANQGSEA.

V usage is TRBV7-9 and J usage is TRBJ2-1. Germline CDR1 and CDR2: SEHNR and FQNEAQ (reference sequence). This CDR3 has 12 amino acids. CDR3 loop: CASGLAVNEQFF.

The gene calls are TRBV5-5 and TRBJ2-3; TCRdb indicates TRBD1, and absent DNA this call remains unverified. The CDR3 length is 13 residues. From germline, CDR1 is SGHKS and CDR2 YYEKEE (reference sequence). CDR3 residues: CASSEGRQDTQYF.

The chain is built from TRBV3-1 and TRBJ2-1; TCRdb reports TRBD2, a call that lacks DNA to check it against. The CDR3 is 16 residues long. Germline V CDR1 and CDR2: LGHDT, YNNKEL (reference sequence). The CDR3 sequence: CASSQAGTSGTDEQFF.

The chain has TRBV7-8 and TRBJ2-7. The CDR3 has 17 residues. In germline, CDR1 is SGHVS, CDR2 FQNEAQ. The CDR3 protein is CASSRFMVRKGSYEQYF.

The chain has TRBV6-2 or TRBV6-3 and TRBJ2-7; the TRBD2 assignment by TCRdb is unverifiable without DNA. Germline V gene data show CDR1 as MNHEY and CDR2 as SVGEGT. The CDR3 loop spans 19 amino acids. CDR3 in amino acids: CASSYPWTSGSLSSYEQYF.

J is TRBJ2-1 and V is TRBV11-2; the D call of TRBD2 rests on TCRdb alone, since no DNA is present to check it. Germline V CDR1 and CDR2: SGHAT, FQNNGV. This CDR3 is 20 amino acids long. The CDR3 here is CASSLDGIAGGLRTDNEQFF.

V gene TRBV7-2 combines with J gene TRBJ2-4; TCRdb selects TRBD2, and the lack of DNA leaves this call unchecked. Germline CDR1 and CDR2: SGHTA and FQGNSA. The CDR3 is made up of 14 amino acids. This CDR3 reads CASSWRQGRDIQYF.

The chain is built from TRBV5-1 and TRBJ2-4; TCRdb outputs TRBD2, but without DNA this stays unchecked. CDR1 is SGHRS and CDR2 is YFSETQ in the germline V gene. This CDR3 is 16 amino acids long. CDR3 amino acids: CASSLALAGTGDIQYF.

J is TRBJ1-2 and V is TRBV7-8; TCRdb names TRBD1, which stays unverified in the absence of DNA. The CDR3 consists of 16 residues. Germline values: CDR1 SGHVS, CDR2 FQNEAQ. The CDR3 spells CASSSQPGQGLYGYTF.

The rearrangement uses TRBV6-2 or TRBV6-3 and TRBJ2-2; checking the TCRdb D call of TRBD1 is not possible without DNA. The CDR3 totals 15 residues. CDR1 and CDR2 (germline): MNHEY, SVGEGT. CDR3 amino acids: CASSYRTQHTGELFF.

The chain recombines TRBV28 with TRBJ1-4; TCRdb calls TRBD1, which cannot be checked without DNA. The CDR3 has 15 residues. CDR1 is MDHEN and CDR2 is SYDVKM in the germline V gene. This CDR3 is CASSPWQGFREKLFF. The full variable domain, with the rest looked up from reference TRBV28 and TRBJ1-4, is DVKVTQSSRYLVKRTGEKVFLECVQDMDHENMFWYRQDPGLGLRLIYFSYDVKMKEKGDIPEGYSVSREKKERFSLILESASTNQTSMYLCASSPWQGFREKLFFGSGTQLSVL.

The chain joins TRBV6-2 or TRBV6-3 to TRBJ2-1; TCRdb designates TRBD2, a call that cannot be tested without DNA. Germline lookup yields CDR1 MNHEY and CDR2 SVGEGT. The CDR3 is made up of 17 amino acids. The CDR3 here is CASSYSIGLADYNEQFF.

CDR3 sequence: CSVSRVYQETQYF. The chain recombines TRBV29-1 with TRBJ2-5; the D call from TCRdb, TRBD1, cannot be confirmed without DNA. Germline values: CDR1 SQVTM, CDR2 ANQGSEA. This CDR3 has 13 amino acids.

The chain has TRBV4-1 and TRBJ2-5; TCRdb picks TRBD2, but there is no DNA to check that call. Germline CDR1 and CDR2: MGHRA and YSYEKL. This CDR3 is built from 15 residues. CDR3 sequence: CASSQPAGAGETQYF.

This chain joins TRBV7-9 and TRBJ2-5. The CDR3 length is 12 residues. Per germline, CDR1 SEHNR and CDR2 FQNEAQ (reference sequence). The CDR3 loop reads CASNTKGETQYF. Drawing the rest from reference TRBV7-9 and TRBJ2-5, the complete variable domain is DTGVSQNPRHKITKRGQNVTFRCDPISEHNRLYWYRQTLGQGPEFLTYFQNEAQLEKSRLLSDRFSAERPKGSFSTLEIQRTEQGDSAMYLCASNTKGETQYFGPGTRLLVL.

The chain carries TRBV5-4 and TRBJ1-4; TCRdb selects TRBD1, and the lack of DNA leaves this call unchecked. Germline CDR1 reads SGHNT; CDR2 reads YYREEE (reference sequence). CDR3 length equals 16 residues. CDR3 residues: CASSLAPDSIGEKLFF.

The chain has TRBV7-6 and TRBJ1-1. CDR3 size: 12 residues. From germline, CDR1 is SGHVS and CDR2 FNYEAQ. The CDR3 is CASSLLAGEAFF.